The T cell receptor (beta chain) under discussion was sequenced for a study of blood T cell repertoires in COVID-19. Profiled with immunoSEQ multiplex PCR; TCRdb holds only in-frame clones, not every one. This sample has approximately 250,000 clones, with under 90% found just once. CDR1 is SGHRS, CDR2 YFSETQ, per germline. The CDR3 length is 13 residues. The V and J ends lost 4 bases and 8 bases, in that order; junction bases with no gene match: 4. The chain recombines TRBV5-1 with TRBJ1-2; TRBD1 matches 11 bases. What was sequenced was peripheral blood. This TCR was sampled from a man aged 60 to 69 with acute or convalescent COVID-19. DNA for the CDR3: TGCGCCAGCAGCCCGGGACAGGGGGAGGGCTACACCTTC. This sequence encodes CASSPGQGEGYTF.